The 29 T cell receptor beta chains given below trace back to one sample, sequenced in a study of regulatory T cells in long-lasting Graves disease. Each CDR3 protein is one row after TCRdb ran MiXCR on the reads. The profile shows 800 to 950 distinct CDR3 sequences, 45% to 65% of them singletons. RNA extracted from PBMCs served as the sequencing template. The input for sequencing was peripheral blood mononuclear cells (PBMCs), taken with antithyroid drug treatment, in newly diagnosed or persistent Graves disease (not recorded which). Every receptor here comes from a female donor with Graves disease.

This clonotype was seen a few times. The chain recombines TRBV10-3 with TRBJ1-6; a weak D match, TRBD1 (5 bases). Trimming left V 0 bases short and J 11 bases short, with 8 bases between. CDR1 is ENHRY, CDR2 SYGVKD, per germline. The CDR3 runs to 13 residues. The CDR3 DNA follows: TGTGCCATCAGTGAGTCTGGGGGGACACCCCTCCACTTT. Amino acid sequence: CAISESGGTPLHF.

This clonotype was detected only a few times. V is TRBV30 and J is TRBJ1-1; TRBD1 might be the D (6 bases). In germline, CDR1 is GTSNPN, CDR2 SVGIG (reference sequence). V lost 8 bases and J lost 4, with 14 bases in between. The CDR3 covers 12 residues. CDR3: CAGWGPGTEAFF. The CDR3 DNA follows: TGTGCCGGTTGGGGGCCGGGCACTGAAGCTTTCTTT.

The V and J genes are TRBV29-1 and TRBJ2-5, with no clear D. CDR1 and CDR2 (germline): SQVTM, ANQGSEA. Trimming took off 3 bases at V and 1 base at J, with 9 bases between the two ends. The CDR3 is made up of 13 amino acids. This CDR3 reads CSVDRDFQETQYF. Here the CDR3 DNA reads TGCAGCGTTGATAGGGATTTCCAAGAGACCCAGTACTTC.

The rearrangement joins TRBV18 to TRBJ2-7, with 10 bases lining up with TRBD1. The CDR3 length is 14 residues. Unmatched junction bases numbered 7, after V lost 4 bases and J lost 7 bases. Germline V gives CDR1 KGHSH, CDR2 LQKENI. The CDR3 region has the DNA TGTGCCAGCTCACGCGACAGGGGGCCGGGGGAGCAGTACTTC. Amino acids: CASSRDRGPGEQYF.

This clonotype was counted between two and nine times. The rearrangement joins TRBV5-4 to TRBJ2-1; D gene uncertain. V was trimmed by 0 bases and J by 9 bases, leaving 10 bases between them. The germline CDR1 and CDR2 sequences are SGHNT and YYREEE (reference sequence). The CDR3 runs to 13 residues. The CDR3 DNA sequence: TGTGCCAGCAGCTTGGCTGCAGGTCGTGAGCAGTTCTTC. This translates into CASSLAAGREQFF.

The sample holds one count of this clonotype. V is TRBV4-2 and J is TRBJ2-3, with D perhaps TRBD1 or TRBD2 (6 bases each). CDR3 size: 15 residues. Deletions cut 4 bases from V and 4 bases from J, with 15 bases between. CDR1 and CDR2 (germline): LGHNA, YNFKEQ. The CDR3 nucleotides read TGTGCCAGCAGCCCTCGCTCGGGGGCCCCAGATACGCAGTATTTT. Residues: CASSPRSGAPDTQYF.

This sequence joins TRBV5-6 and TRBJ2-7; D possibly corresponds to TRBD1 (5 bases). Germline V gene lookup returns CDR1 SGHDT and CDR2 YYEEEE. The CDR3 is made up of 12 amino acids. V lost 4 bases and J lost 3, with 8 bases in between. The CDR3 loop reads CASSPTGYEQYF. Written as DNA, the CDR3 is TGTGCCAGCAGCCCAACAGGCTACGAGCAGTACTTC.

This clonotype was counted a few times. V and J are TRBV20-1 and TRBJ2-7, with D perhaps TRBD1 (6 bases). Per the germline V gene, CDR1 is DFQATT and CDR2 is SNEGSKA (reference sequence). The V end lost 0 bases, the J end lost 0 bases, and 9 bases lay between the germline ends. CDR3 length: 14 residues. The CDR3 DNA is TGCAGTGCTAGAGATGGACAGCTCTCCTACGAGCAGTACTTC. It codes for CSARDGQLSYEQYF.

This clonotype was seen a handful of times. The chain combines TRBV5-4 with TRBJ2-3; D not resolved. The CDR3 loop spans 12 amino acids. The V gene lost 3 bases and the J gene lost 6 bases, with 8 bases spanning the gap. Germline CDR1 is SGHNT and CDR2 is YYREEE (reference sequence). The CDR3 DNA sequence: TGTGCCAGCAGCTCCCGTGTGGATACGCAGTATTTT. Protein sequence: CASSSRVDTQYF.

This sequence joins TRBV12-3 or TRBV12-4 and TRBJ2-5, with 7 nucleotides matching TRBD1. This CDR3 contains 14 residues. After removal of 5 bases from V and 2 bases from J, the junction contained 5 bases not matched to a gene. The CDR3 nucleotides read TGTGCCAGCAGTAACACAGGGGCGCAAGAGACCCAGTACTTC. This codes for CASSNTGAQETQYF.

Only a few counts were recorded for this clonotype. The chain joins TRBV29-1 to TRBJ2-7; tentatively, D is TRBD1 or TRBD2 (7 bases each). The CDR3 is 12 residues long. CDR1 and CDR2 from the germline V gene are SQVTM and ANQGSEA. Trimming shortened V by 8 bases and J by 6 bases, and 17 bases separated the two germline ends. Here the CDR3 reads CSSRQGGGEQYF. The CDR3 DNA reads TGCAGCTCAAGACAGGGAGGGGGCGAGCAGTACTTC.

This chain's CDR3 is CASSRGLSTYEQYF. Written as DNA, the CDR3 is TGTGCCAGCAGCAGGGGACTTTCCACCTACGAGCAGTACTTC. The chain has TRBV21-1 and TRBJ2-7; the D call of TRBD2 is as the table states it, not checked on the DNA. TRBV21-1 is assigned pseudogene status. The CDR3 totals 14 residues.

This clonotype was observed a single time. This chain uses TRBV6-2 or TRBV6-3 with TRBJ2-6; D unresolved. This CDR3 is built from 13 residues. CDR1 is MNHEY, CDR2 SVGEGT, per germline. Trimming stripped 7 bases from V and 0 bases from J, with 4 bases between. CDR3 bases: TGTGCCAGCACTTTCTCTGGGGCCAACGTCCTGACTTTC. Amino acid sequence: CASTFSGANVLTF.

This clonotype turned up a few times. This sequence joins TRBV7-2 and TRBJ2-7, with 11 bases that match TRBD1. Per the germline V gene, CDR1 is SGHTA and CDR2 is FQGNSA. The CDR3 length is 15 residues. The V segment lost 5 bases and the J segment 7 bases; nucleotides outside the gene matches: 10. CDR3 coding DNA: TGTGCCAGCAGCCTCTGGACAGGGGGCGGGTGGGAGCAGTACTTC. This translates into CASSLWTGGGWEQYF.

This clonotype showed up just a few times. J is TRBJ2-4 and V is TRBV11-2; D is possibly TRBD1 or TRBD2 (5 bases each). Germline V gene sequence: CDR1 SGHAT, CDR2 FQNNGV. This CDR3 has 17 residues. V was clipped by 5 bases and J by 7 bases, with 24 bases between them. As DNA, the CDR3 is TGTGCCAGCAGCCCCCATTACGGGACCGGGACGTTCAACATTCAGTACTTC. Translation: CASSPHYGTGTFNIQYF.

The V and J genes are TRBV5-1 and TRBJ2-3; D remains unclear. Trimming stripped 0 bases from V and 2 bases from J, with 7 bases between. Germline CDR1 SGHRS, CDR2 YFSETQ. CDR3 size: 14 residues. The CDR3 loop reads CASSLGLATDTQYF. In DNA form, the CDR3 reads TGCGCCAGCAGCTTGGGGTTGGCCACAGATACGCAGTATTTT.

The genes are TRBV14 and TRBJ2-7; no reliable D call. CDR3 length: 11 residues. The germline V and J ends were trimmed by 6 bases and 6 bases, with 9 bases remaining between them. Germline values: CDR1 SGHDN, CDR2 FVKESK. CDR3 coding DNA: TGTGCCAGCAGGTCGTTGGGCGAGCAGTACTTC. Its protein is CASRSLGEQYF. The complete variable domain, with remaining parts taken from reference TRBV14 and TRBJ2-7, reads EAGVTQFPSHSVIEKGQTVTLRCDPISGHDNLYWYRRVMGKEIKFLLHFVKESKQDESGMPNNRFLAERTGGTYSTLKVQPAELEDSGVYFCASRSLGEQYFGPGTRLTVT.

This clonotype is labeled as hyperexpanded. This chain uses TRBV10-3 with TRBJ2-7; 12 bases are shared with TRBD2. CDR3 size: 13 residues. Trimming cost V 6 bases and J 11 bases; bases outside gene matches: 8. Germline values: CDR1 ENHRY, CDR2 SYGVKD. The CDR3 nucleotides read TGTGCCATCAGCGACTCAGGACTAGCGGGAAAGTACTTC. It specifies CAISDSGLAGKYF.

The chain links TRBV20-1 to TRBJ2-6; D not resolved. This CDR3 contains 14 residues. V lost 2 bases to trimming and J lost 0 bases, with 5 bases between them. Germline lookup yields CDR1 DFQATT and CDR2 SNEGSKA (reference sequence). CDR3 loop: CSARPNSGANVLTF. In nucleotides, the CDR3 is TGCAGTGCTAGACCCAACTCTGGGGCCAACGTCCTGACTTTC.

V usage is TRBV7-9 and J usage is TRBJ1-2, with a possible D match to TRBD1 (6 bases). From germline, CDR1 is SEHNR and CDR2 FQNEAQ (reference sequence). This CDR3 contains 14 residues. V was pared by 3 bases and J by 0 bases, with 8 bases between. The CDR3 DNA follows: TGTGCCAGCAGCTTTCAGGGGACTAACTATGGCTACACCTTC. Translating it yields CASSFQGTNYGYTF.

The rearrangement joins TRBV24-1 to TRBJ2-1; 11 bases are shared with TRBD2. Trimming removed 7 bases from V and 6 bases from J; junction bases left unmatched: 4. Germline V gene data show CDR1 as KGHDR and CDR2 as SFDVKD. The CDR3 runs to 14 residues. CDR3 amino acids: CATSRTSGLNEQFF. For the CDR3, the DNA is TGTGCCACCAGCCGGACTAGCGGGCTCAATGAGCAGTTCTTC.

In its sample, this clonotype was seen once. The gene calls are TRBV7-9 and TRBJ2-1, with D tentatively TRBD2 (6 bases). Germline assignment: CDR1 SEHNR and CDR2 FQNEAQ (reference sequence). V was clipped by 3 bases and J by 4 bases, with 13 bases between them. The CDR3 consists of 15 residues. Here the CDR3 DNA reads TGTGCCAGCAGCTTGGTTCTAGCGCCTTACAATGAGCAGTTCTTC. Amino acid sequence: CASSLVLAPYNEQFF.

This CDR3 is CASSKEGQGSYGYTF. CDR3 in DNA: TGTGCCAGCAGCAAAGAGGGACAGGGCAGCTATGGCTACACCTTC. The chain is built from TRBV7-2 and TRBJ1-2; the match to TRBD1 covers 9 bases. This CDR3 region has 15 residues. CDR1 is SGHTA and CDR2 is FQGNSA in the germline V gene. J gave up 4 bases and V 5 bases, and 8 bases lay outside the gene matches.

The rearrangement joins TRBV7-6 to TRBJ2-1; TRBD2 matches 8 bases. CDR1 SGHVS and CDR2 FNYEAQ come from the germline V gene. Germline trimming cut 1 base from V and 4 bases from J; bases unmatched to any gene: 6. There are 16 residues in the CDR3. Here the CDR3 reads CASSLGGGGPYNEQFF. CDR3 DNA: TGTGCCAGCAGCTTAGGTGGCGGGGGGCCTTACAATGAGCAGTTCTTC. Drawing the rest from reference TRBV7-6 and TRBJ2-1, the complete variable domain is GAGVSQSPRYKVTKRGQDVALRCDPISGHVSLYWYRQALGQGPEFLTYFNYEAQQDKSGLPNDRFSAERPEGSISTLTIQRTEQRDSAMYRCASSLGGGGPYNEQFFGPGTRLTVL.

J is TRBJ2-7 and V is TRBV9, with D perhaps being TRBD1 or TRBD2 (5 bases each). The CDR3 contains 15 residues. The V and J ends lost 3 bases and 8 bases respectively, with 21 bases between them. The germline V gene encodes CDR1 SGDLS and CDR2 YYNGEE. In DNA, the CDR3 is TGTGCCAGCAGCGCGGGACGAGGCAGTTCTACGAAGCAGTACTTC. Translated, it gives CASSAGRGSSTKQYF.

There are a few counts of this clonotype. This sequence joins TRBV4-1 and TRBJ1-1; D may be TRBD1 (5 bases). V dropped 1 base and J dropped 10 bases, with 10 bases sitting between them. The CDR3 loop spans 12 amino acids. Germline lookup yields CDR1 MGHRA and CDR2 YSYEKL. CDR3 DNA: TGCGCCAGCAGCCAAGGGATGGGGGGAGCTTTCTTT. Translating gives CASSQGMGGAFF.

The gene calls are TRBV5-6 and TRBJ1-6; 8 nucleotides line up with TRBD1. Germline V lookup: CDR1 SGHDT, CDR2 YYEEEE. The CDR3 runs 14 residues. V shed 4 bases and J 4 bases; nucleotides not matched to a gene: 1. CDR3 protein: CASSGTGYNSPLHF. The CDR3 region has the DNA TGTGCCAGCAGCGGGACAGGTTATAATTCACCCCTCCACTTT. The full variable domain, rest sourced from reference TRBV5-6 and TRBJ1-6, is DAGVTQSPTHLIKTRGQQVTLRCSPKSGHDTVSWYQQALGQGPQFIFQYYEEEERQRGNFPDRFSGHQFPNYSSELNVNALLLGDSALYLCASSGTGYNSPLHFGNGTRLTVT.

The genes are TRBV27 and TRBJ2-3, with a tentative D call TRBD2 (5 bases). This CDR3 has 12 residues. CDR1 and CDR2 from the germline V gene are MNHEY and SMNVEV (reference sequence). Deletions cut 5 bases from V and 7 bases from J, with 10 bases between. The CDR3 DNA sequence: TGTGCCAGCAGTCCCAGCGGTTATACGCAGTATTTT. Its protein product is CASSPSGYTQYF.

The J gene is TRBJ1-2, the V gene TRBV7-3, with TRBD1 matching 8 bases. The CDR3 contains 15 residues. The trim removed 5 bases at V and 6 bases at J, leaving 11 bases unmatched. Germline values: CDR1 SGHTA, CDR2 FQGTGA. The CDR3 DNA follows: TGTGCCAGCAGCCTACAGGGGGTAAAAAGGGATGGCTACACCTTC. It is translated as CASSLQGVKRDGYTF.